This T cell receptor beta chain was observed in a study of response to subunit inactivated influenza vaccine (dated by TCRdb to the late 2010s). Looking at the study overall: The study used deep quantitative T cell receptor repertoire profiling to track responses to a trivalent subunit inactivated influenza vaccine. Paper-wide results and their limitations: The authors suggested that each seasonal influenza vaccination may recruit only a limited number of new T cells.

Library preparation was by RT-PCR. Sequencing was performed on an Illumina HiSeq 2500. TCRdb reprocessed the public reads (quality trimming at Q25 with fastp, clone calling with MiXCR) and kept in-frame beta chains. Duplicate CDR3 protein sequences are folded into a single record with the most common DNA and genes. The sample table contains roughly 630,000 distinct CDR3 sequences; only one count was recorded for 14% of them. Clones ranked in the top ten supply 6% to 9.5% of the sample. This clonotype was detected only a few times. The antigen it recognizes is unknown. The record has no base qualities; no much larger clone is one base away. Here V drops 6 bases and J drops 7 bases, and the junction holds 13 bases not matched to any gene. The CDR3 has 15 amino acids, counting the end cysteine and phenylalanine. Just the 45-base CDR3 DNA is kept, in frame starting at base 1.

This sequence originates from a man aged 50 or older who received an inactivated influenza vaccine. Donor details come from another sample of the same person, matched by shared clones. The specimen comprised PBMCs from blood, sampled less than 15 days before vaccination. The receptor chain draws on TRBV12-3 or TRBV12-4 and TRBJ2-5, and TRBD1 aligns with 8 junction nucleotides. The nucleotide sequence reads TGTGCCAGCAGCGTACTGGACAGGGACTCCGGGACCCAGTACTTC. Translation gives CASSVLDRDSGTQYF.